The 30 T cell receptor beta chains reported below all come from one sample, sequenced in a study of blood T cell repertoires in COVID-19. Only in-frame clones appear in the TCRdb table, and some are missing; sequencing was by immunoSEQ multiplex PCR. Here the sample spans some 140,000 clones, about 78% being singletons. The specimen sequenced was peripheral blood. These receptors were obtained from a man in his sixties who had recovered from COVID-19.

The rearrangement uses TRBV7-2 and TRBJ2-1; the match to TRBD2 covers 9 bases. V lost 6 bases and J lost 7; bases outside the gene matches: 7. This CDR3 has 14 residues. CDR1 is SGHTA and CDR2 is FQGNSA in the germline V gene. The CDR3 here is CASRIRREGNEQFF. The DNA of the CDR3 is TGTGCCAGCAGGATAAGGCGGGAGGGGAATGAGCAGTTCTTC.

This sequence joins TRBV4-1 and TRBJ2-5, with TRBD2 identical over 7 bases. Trimming at V came to 0 bases and at J to 4 bases, leaving 17 bases not matched to a gene. Germline CDR1 MGHRA, CDR2 YSYEKL. This CDR3 is 19 amino acids long. As DNA, the CDR3 is TGCGCCAGCAGCCAAGATCGGGAGGTAGCGGGCCGGAGCGGAGAGACCCAGTACTTC. Amino acids: CASSQDREVAGRSGETQYF.

The chain recombines TRBV5-6 with TRBJ2-7; tentatively, D is TRBD1 (5 bases). Between the trimmed V and J ends, which lost 0 bases and 2 bases, there was a span of 12 bases. The CDR3 length is 15 residues. The germline V gene has CDR1 SGHDT and CDR2 YYEEEE. The chain's CDR3 is CASSLAVGRTYEQYF. The CDR3 DNA follows: TGTGCCAGCAGCTTGGCCGTGGGGCGGACCTACGAGCAGTACTTC.

The chain uses TRBV9 and TRBJ2-2; 7 nucleotides agree with TRBD2. V lost 2 bases and J lost 8; bases outside the gene matches: 3. Looked up from germline, CDR1 is SGDLS and CDR2 is YYNGEE. There are 13 residues in the CDR3. The CDR3 here is CASSVSGNGELFF. The CDR3 DNA is TGTGCCAGCAGCGTGAGCGGGAATGGGGAGCTGTTTTTT.

The V call is TRBV7-9, the J call TRBJ2-3; the D gene is possibly TRBD2 (6 bases). The CDR3 is 16 amino acids. Germline CDR1 SEHNR, CDR2 FQNEAQ (reference sequence). V shed 1 base and J shed 1 base, with 12 bases lying between them. The CDR3 sequence: CASSLGSGGGTDTQYF. CDR3 nucleotides: TGTGCCAGCAGCTTAGGGTCCGGGGGAGGCACAGATACGCAGTATTTT.

V gene TRBV3-1 (or the pseudogene TRBV3-2) combines with J gene TRBJ2-7, with D possibly being TRBD2 (5 bases). The V end was cut by 3 bases, the J end by 5 bases, with 17 bases between. This CDR3 region has 15 residues. CDR1 is LGHDT and CDR2 is YNNKEL in the germline V gene (reference sequence). In nucleotides, the CDR3 is TGTGCCAGCAGCCAGGAGGCGGGTTTGGCCCACGAGCAGTACTTC. This translates into CASSQEAGLAHEQYF.

The genes are TRBV9 and TRBJ2-5; 12 bases fit TRBD1. This CDR3 contains 16 residues. Germline V lookup: CDR1 SGDLS, CDR2 YYNGEE. V was pared by 3 bases and J by 4 bases, with 7 bases of the junction left unmatched. Written as DNA, the CDR3 is TGTGCCAGCAGCGGCCCGGGACAGGGGGCGGGAGAGACCCAGTACTTC. This translates into CASSGPGQGAGETQYF.

The chain has TRBV7-2 and TRBJ1-1, with D perhaps matching TRBD1 (5 bases). Trimming stripped 7 bases from V and 5 bases from J, with 14 bases between. CDR3 size: 13 residues. CDR1 is SGHTA, CDR2 FQGNSA, per germline. CDR3 region: CASTGGVGTEAFF. In nucleotides, the CDR3 is TGTGCCAGCACTGGGGGGGTGGGGACTGAAGCTTTCTTT.

This clone is medium-sized (0.01 to 0.1%) in the sample. This chain links TRBV6-2 or TRBV6-3 with TRBJ2-2, with D tentatively TRBD2 (5 bases). The CDR3 runs 15 residues. The germline V and J ends were trimmed by 4 bases and 5 bases, with 14 bases remaining between them. From germline, CDR1 is MNHEY and CDR2 SVGEGT. The CDR3 loop is CASSSRPGGTGELFF. Written as DNA, the CDR3 is TGTGCCAGCAGTTCCCGTCCAGGCGGGACCGGGGAGCTGTTTTTT.

This clone was seen only once. J is TRBJ2-7 and V is TRBV2; 10 bases match TRBD1. The CDR3 is 15 amino acids. Trimming took 3 bases from V and 6 from J; bases not matched to a gene: 8. CDR1 SNHLY and CDR2 FYNNEI come from the germline V gene. The CDR3 DNA follows: TGTGCCAGCAGTGAGTACGGACAGGGGGGGTTCGAGCAGTACTTC. It translates to CASSEYGQGGFEQYF.

The J gene is TRBJ2-3, the V gene TRBV15, with 12 bases that match TRBD1. Germline CDR1 LNHNV, CDR2 YYDKDF (reference sequence). V lost 7 bases, J lost 4 bases, and 3 bases stayed unmatched. This CDR3 spans 14 amino acids. CDR3 protein: CATIRDRGPDTQYF. The CDR3 bases are TGTGCCACCATCCGGGACAGGGGGCCAGATACGCAGTATTTT.

CDR3 sequence reads: CASSYAGSNTEAFF. In nucleotides, the CDR3 is TGTGCCAGCAGTTACGCGGGGTCGAACACTGAAGCTTTCTTT. The V and J genes are TRBV6-5 and TRBJ1-1; D gene ambiguous. Trimming removed 2 bases at V and 1 base at J, with 8 bases between. CDR1 and CDR2 (germline): MNHEY, SVGAGI. This CDR3 region has 14 residues.

This chain joins TRBV2 and TRBJ2-1; TRBD1 matches 8 bases. The CDR3 totals 13 residues. The germline gives CDR1 SNHLY, CDR2 FYNNEI. V was pared by 3 bases and J by 8 bases, with 3 bases of the junction left unmatched. For the CDR3, the DNA is TGTGCCAGCAGTGAGGACAGGGCCGATGAGCAGTTCTTC. Its translation is CASSEDRADEQFF.

The chain couples TRBV28 to TRBJ2-7; D possibly corresponds to TRBD1 (5 bases). There are 17 residues in the CDR3. V dropped 3 bases and J dropped 3 bases, with 21 bases sitting between them. Germline lookup yields CDR1 MDHEN and CDR2 SYDVKM. The CDR3 loop is CASSFRHRTLPYYEQYF. The CDR3 nucleotides read TGTGCCAGCAGTTTTCGTCACAGGACACTTCCCTACTACGAGCAGTACTTC.

The chain joins TRBV24-1 to TRBJ2-3, with TRBD2 identical over 7 bases. From germline, CDR1 is KGHDR and CDR2 SFDVKD. The CDR3 consists of 19 residues. The trim removed 3 bases at V and 6 bases at J, leaving 20 bases unmatched. Here the CDR3 reads CATSDSAGALTVEVDTQYF. In DNA, the CDR3 is TGTGCCACCAGTGATAGTGCGGGAGCCCTAACAGTTGAGGTTGATACGCAGTATTTT.

The rearrangement uses TRBV9 and TRBJ2-5; 8 nucleotides match TRBD1. Per the germline V gene, CDR1 is SGDLS and CDR2 is YYNGEE. The junction had 9 bases not matched to a gene; V was cut back by 0 bases and J by 5 bases. The CDR3 is made up of 16 amino acids. The CDR3 protein is CASSVGGTGIGETQYF. The CDR3 region has the DNA TGTGCCAGCAGCGTAGGGGGGACAGGAATAGGGGAGACCCAGTACTTC.

The chain employs TRBV5-1 and TRBJ2-3; tentatively, D is TRBD2 (5 bases). The CDR3 is 16 residues long. Trimming removed 0 bases from V and 0 bases from J, with 11 bases in between. CDR1 is SGHRS and CDR2 is YFSETQ in the germline V gene. CDR3 sequence: CASSLGWELSTDTQYF. Written as DNA, the CDR3 is TGCGCCAGCAGCTTGGGGTGGGAGTTAAGCACAGATACGCAGTATTTT.

This chain joins TRBV19 and TRBJ1-2; 8 nucleotides match TRBD1. The J segment lost 7 bases and the V segment lost 5 bases, leaving 6 bases of the junction unmatched. The CDR3 sequence is 13 residues long. CDR1 and CDR2 (germline): LNHDA, SQIVND (reference sequence). The CDR3 reads CASSSTGDGGYTF. CDR3 sequence (DNA): TGTGCCAGTAGTTCGACAGGGGATGGTGGCTACACCTTC. The whole variable domain, filled in from reference TRBV19 and TRBJ1-2, reads DGGITQSPKYLFRKEGQNVTLSCEQNLNHDAMYWYRQDPGQGLRLIYYSQIVNDFQKGDIAEGYSVSREKKESFPLTVTSAQKNPTAFYLCASSSTGDGGYTFGSGTRLTVV.

In its sample, this clone was seen a few times. The chain couples TRBV6-5 to TRBJ1-5; D is perhaps TRBD1 (6 bases). Germline V CDR1 and CDR2: MNHEY, SVGAGI. V lost 8 bases to trimming and J lost 4 bases, with 15 bases between them. The CDR3 has 14 amino acids. The CDR3 DNA reads TGTGCCAGCGGGGGGGGCTTCTTAAATCAGCCCCAGCATTTT. It yields the protein CASGGGFLNQPQHF.

This clone was recorded a few times. The rearrangement links TRBV11-2 to TRBJ1-5; TRBD1 might be the D (6 bases). Germline V gives CDR1 SGHAT, CDR2 FQNNGV. The V end was cut by 0 bases, the J end by 7 bases, with 13 bases between. This CDR3 has 15 amino acids. The CDR3 coding sequence is TGTGCCAGCAGCTTAGATGGACAGTCGGGACAGCCCCAGCATTTT. Translated, it gives CASSLDGQSGQPQHF.

The V gene is TRBV18, the J gene TRBJ2-3, with D possibly TRBD2 on 7 matching bases. Germline CDR1 and CDR2: KGHSH and LQKENI. Trimming stripped 2 bases from V and 6 bases from J, with 9 bases between. CDR3 size: 13 residues. In DNA form, the CDR3 reads TGTGCCAGCTCACCAGAGGGGGGGGATACGCAGTATTTT. Protein: CASSPEGGDTQYF.

This clone showed up just a few times. The chain uses TRBV19 and TRBJ1-1, with a possible D match to TRBD1 (6 bases). Trimming pared 5 bases from V and 3 bases from J, leaving 16 bases between. Germline CDR1 LNHDA, CDR2 SQIVND (reference sequence). The CDR3 is 15 residues long. The CDR3 loop is CASSPEGQRYTEAFF. In DNA form, the CDR3 reads TGTGCCAGTAGTCCCGAAGGACAGCGCTACACTGAAGCTTTCTTT.

The chain joins TRBV7-9 to TRBJ1-4; 7 bases map to TRBD1. Unmatched junction bases numbered 12, after V lost 8 bases and J lost 0 bases. The germline CDR1 and CDR2 sequences are SEHNR and FQNEAQ (reference sequence). The CDR3 extends over 17 amino acids. CDR3 sequence (DNA): TGTGCCAGCGAGGGGGCGGAGCAGGCCGCAACTAATGAAAAACTGTTTTTT. Its protein product is CASEGAEQAATNEKLFF.

This clone has a handful of counts. The chain couples TRBV7-9 to TRBJ2-5; maybe TRBD1 (7 bases). The CDR3 covers 14 residues. V lost 2 bases and J 2 bases, leaving 9 bases between the germline ends. Germline V gene lookup returns CDR1 SEHNR and CDR2 FQNEAQ (reference sequence). The CDR3 spells CASSLQGGQETQYF. The CDR3 DNA reads as TGTGCCAGCAGCTTACAGGGGGGTCAAGAGACCCAGTACTTC. Together with reference TRBV7-9 and TRBJ2-5, the CDR3 gives the full variable domain: DTGVSQNPRHKITKRGQNVTFRCDPISEHNRLYWYRQTLGQGPEFLTYFQNEAQLEKSRLLSDRFSAERPKGSFSTLEIQRTEQGDSAMYLCASSLQGGQETQYFGPGTRLLVL.

This clone showed up just a few times. V is TRBV5-1 and J is TRBJ1-1, with 7 bases matching TRBD1. Germline CDR1 SGHRS, CDR2 YFSETQ. Trimming removed 0 bases from V and 3 bases from J; junction bases left unmatched: 5. The CDR3 consists of 15 residues. This CDR3 reads CASSLGQGLYTEAFF. The CDR3 DNA sequence: TGCGCCAGCAGCTTGGGACAGGGACTTTACACTGAAGCTTTCTTT.

This chain links TRBV4-3 with TRBJ2-1; 7 nucleotides match TRBD2. Germline values: CDR1 LGHNA, CDR2 YSLEER. The CDR3 totals 14 residues. V trimming: 4 bases; J trimming: 6 bases; junction bases outside the gene matches: 6. The CDR3 DNA is TGCGCCAGCAGCCCTGGACTAGTTTCCAATGAGCAGTTCTTC. It codes for CASSPGLVSNEQFF.

V and J are TRBV7-8 and TRBJ2-1; perhaps TRBD2 as D (6 bases). CDR3 size: 13 residues. V lost 5 bases to trimming and J lost 10 bases, with 15 bases between them. Germline CDR1 SGHVS, CDR2 FQNEAQ. The CDR3 region has the DNA TGTGCCAGCAGCCCCATGAGGACTACAGAGCAGTTCTTC. Its translation is CASSPMRTTEQFF.

The rearrangement links TRBV4-3 to TRBJ1-3; D is unresolved. The CDR3 has 15 residues. Germline V gene lookup returns CDR1 LGHNA and CDR2 YSLEER. V lost 3 bases, J lost 8 bases, and 17 bases lay in between. The CDR3 region has the DNA TGCGCCAGCAGCCAGGCCCCGCGTGGGGAGTACACCATATATTTT. Its protein is CASSQAPRGEYTIYF.

There are a few counts of this clone. The V and J genes are TRBV2 and TRBJ1-1; D not certain. Between the trimmed V and J ends, which lost 4 bases and 4 bases, there was a span of 10 bases. In germline, CDR1 is SNHLY, CDR2 FYNNEI. The CDR3 has 13 residues. Written as DNA, the CDR3 is TGTGCCAGCAGTGCTGTCAGATCCACTGAAGCTTTCTTT. Its translation is CASSAVRSTEAFF.

This chain uses TRBV7-2 with TRBJ1-3; a possible D gene is TRBD1 (6 bases). This CDR3 is 15 amino acids long. V lost 4 bases, J lost 0 bases, and 10 bases lay in between. Germline V gene data show CDR1 as SGHTA and CDR2 as FQGNSA. The CDR3 sequence is CASSYNRVSGNTIYF. CDR3 nucleotides: TGTGCCAGCAGCTATAACAGGGTCTCTGGAAACACCATATATTTT. The whole variable domain, filled in from reference TRBV7-2 and TRBJ1-3, reads GAGVSQSPSNKVTEKGKDVELRCDPISGHTALYWYRQSLGQGLEFLIYFQGNSAPDKSGLPSDRFSAERTGGSVSTLTIQRTQQEDSAVYLCASSYNRVSGNTIYFGEGSWLTVV.